This T cell receptor (beta chain) comes out of a study of T cell repertoires in cytomegalovirus infection. This clonotype appeared many times. Trimming took off 1 base at V and 8 bases at J, with 12 bases between the two ends. Germline assignment: CDR1 LGHNT and CDR2 FRNRAP. CDR3 length: 14 residues. MiXCR was run by TCRdb on the reads, yielding one entry per CDR3 protein. Found here are 480,000 or so distinct CDR3 sequences, 11% of them singletons; the top ten hold roughly a tenth. The TCR originated in a human donor in good health (CMV status not recorded). Some clones in this sample may be carry-over from other donors' samples. Material: PBMCs. The V call is TRBV12-5, the J call TRBJ2-1; the D gene is possibly TRBD1 (6 bases). The DNA for the CDR3 is TGTGCTAGTGGTTTGGCTCCAGGGGTAGATGAGCAGTTCTTC. Translation: CASGLAPGVDEQFF.